These 32 T cell receptor beta chains came from one sample sequenced in a study of shared clonotypes between healthy human individuals. This table comes from immunoSEQ multiplex PCR, and its TCRdb copy is limited to in-frame clones, with some not included. Of approximately 2.5 million clones in the sample, approximately 94% were seen once. The sample comprised naive CD4+ T cells sorted from blood. Subset given: CD45RA+ positively selected. These receptors originate from a man younger than 30 in good health.

The chain is built from TRBV9 and TRBJ1-2; 7 bases are shared with TRBD1. Germline lookup yields CDR1 SGDLS and CDR2 YYNGEE. Trimming removed 1 base from V and 7 bases from J; junction bases left unmatched: 10. The CDR3 has 15 residues. Here the CDR3 DNA reads TGTGCCAGCAGCGTACAGGGACAGTCAAACGGTGGCTACACCTTC. Translation: CASSVQGQSNGGYTF.

The chain recombines TRBV10-3 with TRBJ2-7; perhaps TRBD2 as D (6 bases). Per the germline V gene, CDR1 is ENHRY and CDR2 is SYGVKD. V lost 2 bases, J lost 3 bases, and 17 bases lay in between. The CDR3 is made up of 16 amino acids. The DNA for the CDR3 is TGTGCCATCAGTGAGCCCCCCGGGGGTAGACTCTACGAGCAGTACTTC. This codes for CAISEPPGGRLYEQYF.

The rearrangement links TRBV28 to TRBJ2-1, with TRBD2 as a possible D gene (5 bases). The ends were cut back, 3 bases at V and 0 bases at J, with 9 bases in the middle. The CDR3 consists of 15 residues. Per germline, CDR1 MDHEN and CDR2 SYDVKM. The CDR3, as DNA: TGTGCCAGCAGTTTTCCCGCGGGCTCCTACAATGAGCAGTTCTTC. This sequence encodes CASSFPAGSYNEQFF.

The chain recombines TRBV28 with TRBJ1-1; D may be TRBD1 (5 bases). The germline V gene has CDR1 MDHEN and CDR2 SYDVKM. The CDR3 loop spans 14 amino acids. The V end lost 6 bases, the J end lost 4 bases, and 15 bases lay between the germline ends. The CDR3 sequence is CASRTTEAITEAFF. CDR3 DNA sequence: TGTGCCAGCAGGACGACAGAAGCGATCACTGAAGCTTTCTTT. Drawing the rest from reference TRBV28 and TRBJ1-1, the complete variable domain is DVKVTQSSRYLVKRTGEKVFLECVQDMDHENMFWYRQDPGLGLRLIYFSYDVKMKEKGDIPEGYSVSREKKERFSLILESASTNQTSMYLCASRTTEAITEAFFGQGTRLTVV.

A single count supports this clone. The chain joins TRBV11-2 to TRBJ1-2, with 8 bases that match TRBD1. Germline V gene data show CDR1 as SGHAT and CDR2 as FQNNGV. The junction had 7 bases not matched to a gene; V was cut back by 0 bases and J by 4 bases. The CDR3 runs to 16 residues. As DNA, the CDR3 is TGTGCCAGCAGCTTAGATTCGCAGGGGGCCGGCTATGGCTACACCTTC. Translation gives CASSLDSQGAGYGYTF.

The chain links TRBV4-1 to TRBJ1-2; 7 bases agree with TRBD1. The CDR3 totals 14 residues. Per germline, CDR1 MGHRA and CDR2 YSYEKL. V dropped 6 bases and J dropped 8; count of bases not matched to a gene: 12. DNA for the CDR3: TGCGCCAGCAGTCCGGCAGGGGGAACGGTCGGCTACACCTTC. It encodes CASSPAGGTVGYTF.

The chain links TRBV7-9 to TRBJ1-6, with TRBD1 matching 8 bases. The CDR3 is 18 residues long. Germline V CDR1 and CDR2: SEHNR, FQNEAQ (reference sequence). V lost 0 bases, J lost 6 bases, and 10 bases stayed unmatched. CDR3 nucleotide sequence: TGTGCCAGCAGCTTAGCGGTAGGACAGGGTTCTTCTAATTCACCCCTCCACTTT. Its translation: CASSLAVGQGSSNSPLHF.

To note about this clone: Distinct nucleotide sequences in the sample also encode this CDR3. This chain joins TRBV5-4 and TRBJ2-7, with D uncertain. V lost 1 base, J lost 3 bases, and 5 bases lay in between. Germline V CDR1 and CDR2: SGHNT, YYREEE (reference sequence). This CDR3 comprises 12 residues. CDR3 sequence reads: CASSLNSYEQYF. The CDR3 DNA is TGTGCCAGCAGCTTGAATAGCTACGAGCAGTACTTC.

The V call is TRBV7-9, the J call TRBJ1-1, with TRBD1 matching 9 bases. Per germline, CDR1 SEHNR and CDR2 FQNEAQ (reference sequence). J gave up 7 bases and V 3 bases, and 6 bases lay outside the gene matches. CDR3 length: 14 residues. CDR3 residues: CASSFRDRASEAFF. The CDR3 DNA reads TGTGCCAGCAGCTTTCGGGACAGGGCGAGTGAAGCTTTCTTT.

The gene calls are TRBV5-8 and TRBJ1-5; maybe TRBD1 (5 bases). This CDR3 comprises 12 residues. In germline, CDR1 is SGHTS, CDR2 YDEGEE. The ends were cut back, 6 bases at V and 11 bases at J, with 15 bases in the middle. CDR3 residues: CASTQAYRSQHF. CDR3 bases: TGTGCCAGCACACAGGCCTATCGGTCCCAGCATTTT. The full variable domain, its missing parts supplied by reference TRBV5-8 and TRBJ1-5, is EAGVTQSPTHLIKTRGQQATLRCSPISGHTSVYWYQQALGLGLQFLLWYDEGEERNRGNFPPRFSGRQFPNYSSELNVNALELEDSALYLCASTQAYRSQHFGDGTRLSIL.

This chain links TRBV5-5 with TRBJ2-7, with D perhaps assigned TRBD1 or TRBD2 (6 bases each). V dropped 4 bases and J dropped 6 bases, with 23 bases sitting between them. CDR3 length: 16 residues. CDR1 and CDR2 (germline): SGHKS, YYEKEE (reference sequence). In DNA form, the CDR3 reads TGTGCCAGCAGCCCCCGAGGGGGGCAGGGCCTTGGCGAGCAGTACTTC. Translating gives CASSPRGGQGLGEQYF.

This clone was found once. The rearrangement joins TRBV19 to TRBJ1-5; no reliable D call. With 6 bases removed from V and 1 base from J, the gap between germline ends came to 16 bases. CDR3 size: 16 residues. CDR1 and CDR2 from the germline V gene are LNHDA and SQIVND (reference sequence). CDR3 amino acids: CASSRKSDGSNQPQHF. The CDR3 DNA is TGTGCCAGTAGCAGGAAGTCGGACGGAAGCAATCAGCCCCAGCATTTT.

V usage is TRBV7-3 and J usage is TRBJ2-1; D is undetermined. V lost 2 bases to trimming and J lost 2 bases, with 4 bases between them. CDR3 length equals 13 residues. Germline lookup yields CDR1 SGHTA and CDR2 FQGTGA. Here the CDR3 reads CASSLYPYNEQFF. Written as DNA, the CDR3 is TGTGCCAGCAGCTTATACCCCTACAATGAGCAGTTCTTC.

This sequence joins TRBV10-3 and TRBJ1-2, with 8 bases matching TRBD1. The V and J ends lost 4 bases and 8 bases, in that order; junction bases with no gene match: 9. The CDR3 is 14 amino acids. Germline V lookup: CDR1 ENHRY, CDR2 SYGVKD. The CDR3 sequence: CAISALTGEKGYTF. CDR3 coding DNA: TGTGCCATCAGTGCTTTGACAGGGGAGAAAGGCTACACCTTC.

The chain is built from TRBV6-1 and TRBJ2-7; 14 positions agree with TRBD2. From germline, CDR1 is MNHNS and CDR2 SASEGT. After removal of 3 bases from V and 6 bases from J, the junction contained 4 bases not matched to a gene. The length of the CDR3 is 15 residues. The CDR3 DNA follows: TGTGCCAGCAGTGAGACTAGCGGGGGGGCTCTCGAGCAGTACTTC. Translated: CASSETSGGALEQYF.

The chain employs TRBV5-8 and TRBJ1-5, with D uncertain. This CDR3 region has 14 residues. V lost 4 bases to trimming and J lost 0 bases, with 8 bases between them. Germline-derived CDR1 and CDR2 are SGHTS and YDEGEE. In nucleotides, the CDR3 is TGTGCCAGCAGCGTGTGGGTTAGCAATCAGCCCCAGCATTTT. It yields the protein CASSVWVSNQPQHF.

CDR3 in DNA: TGTGCCTCCCGGGGGGGAGGAGTTACCTTC. Encoded protein: CASRGGGVTF. The chain combines TRBV30 with TRBJ1-2; D might be TRBD1 (5 bases). CDR1 and CDR2 from the germline V gene are GTSNPN and SVGIG (reference sequence). This CDR3 has 10 residues. V was pared by 7 bases and J by 14 bases, with 17 bases between. The full variable domain, completed using reference TRBV30 and TRBJ1-2, is SQTIHQWPATLVQPVGSPLSLECTVEGTSNPNLYWYRQAAGRGLQLLFYSVGIGQISSEVPQNLSASRPQDRQFILSSKKLLLSDSGFYLCASRGGGVTFGSGTRLTVV.

The chain employs TRBV6-6 and TRBJ2-3, with TRBD2 as a possible D gene (6 bases). Trimming took off 6 bases at V and 3 bases at J, with 13 bases between the two ends. CDR3 size: 14 residues. Per germline, CDR1 MNHNY and CDR2 SVGAGI (reference sequence). The CDR3 nucleotides are TGTGCCAGCAGAAACTATGGAGGGACAGATACGCAGTATTTT. This translates into CASRNYGGTDTQYF.

This chain joins TRBV28 and TRBJ2-1, with 7 bases matching TRBD2. From germline, CDR1 is MDHEN and CDR2 SYDVKM. The length of the CDR3 is 13 residues. V shed 11 bases and J 10 bases; nucleotides not matched to a gene: 14. CDR3 in amino acids: CAGPWEGQWEQFF. The DNA for the CDR3 is TGTGCCGGCCCTTGGGAGGGGCAATGGGAGCAGTTCTTC. Full variable domain (remainder filled in from reference TRBV28 and TRBJ2-1): DVKVTQSSRYLVKRTGEKVFLECVQDMDHENMFWYRQDPGLGLRLIYFSYDVKMKEKGDIPEGYSVSREKKERFSLILESASTNQTSMYLCAGPWEGQWEQFFGPGTRLTVL.

This rearrangement joins TRBV15 to TRBJ2-3; TRBD1 is a possible D gene (5 bases). CDR1 and CDR2 (germline): LNHNV, YYDKDF (reference sequence). The length of the CDR3 is 15 residues. V lost 1 base to trimming and J lost 4 bases, with 12 bases between them. CDR3 bases: TGTGCCACCAGCAGAGGGGGCCTCAGTGCAGATACGCAGTATTTT. Its translation is CATSRGGLSADTQYF.

A note on this clone: Other DNA sequences in this specimen translate into the identical CDR3. The CDR3 nucleotides are TGCAGCGTTGACAGTGGAAGCACAGATACGCAGTATTTT. It is translated as CSVDSGSTDTQYF. The J gene is TRBJ2-3, the V gene TRBV29-1, with D uncertain. The CDR3 consists of 13 residues. The germline V gene has CDR1 SQVTM and CDR2 ANQGSEA. V lost 3 bases and J 0 bases, leaving 7 bases between the germline ends.

J is TRBJ1-6 and V is TRBV5-1; D uncertain. Trimming took off 6 bases at V and 6 bases at J, with 10 bases between the two ends. The CDR3 has 13 amino acids. The V gene's germline CDR1 is SGHRS and CDR2 YFSETQ. CDR3 coding DNA: TGCGCCAGCACGGTACAGCCTAATTCACCCCTCCACTTT. This translates into CASTVQPNSPLHF.

The chain combines TRBV30 with TRBJ2-5; tentatively, D is TRBD1 or TRBD2 (5 bases each). The CDR3 totals 13 residues. Trimming stripped 1 base from V and 4 bases from J, with 10 bases between. Germline V gives CDR1 GTSNPN, CDR2 SVGIG (reference sequence). The DNA of the CDR3 is TGTGCCTGGAGTGGGGGGTCCGGAGAGACCCAGTACTTC. As protein: CAWSGGSGETQYF. Supplemented by reference TRBV30 and TRBJ2-5, the full variable domain reads SQTIHQWPATLVQPVGSPLSLECTVEGTSNPNLYWYRQAAGRGLQLLFYSVGIGQISSEVPQNLSASRPQDRQFILSSKKLLLSDSGFYLCAWSGGSGETQYFGPGTRLLVL.

This clone was recorded a few times. J is TRBJ1-1 and V is TRBV19; TRBD1 agrees at 7 bases. In germline, CDR1 is LNHDA, CDR2 SQIVND (reference sequence). The length of the CDR3 is 14 residues. Trimming at V came to 3 bases and at J to 4 bases, leaving 5 bases not matched to a gene. CDR3 protein: CASSIHDRATEAFF. The CDR3 nucleotides are TGTGCCAGTAGTATCCATGACAGGGCCACTGAAGCTTTCTTT.

The rearrangement links TRBV27 to TRBJ2-7; the D is unclear. The V and J ends lost 3 bases and 2 bases respectively, with 8 bases between them. This CDR3 has 13 amino acids. Looked up from germline, CDR1 is MNHEY and CDR2 is SMNVEV (reference sequence). CDR3 amino acids: CASSLAATYEQYF. The CDR3 DNA is TGTGCCAGCAGTTTGGCAGCCACCTACGAGCAGTACTTC.

This clone was counted between two and nine times. CDR3 loop: CSVEGGSQYF. The CDR3 DNA reads as TGCAGCGTTGAAGGGGGGTCCCAGTACTTC. This chain links TRBV29-1 with TRBJ2-5, with D perhaps being TRBD1 or TRBD2 (5 bases each). CDR1 SQVTM and CDR2 ANQGSEA come from the germline V gene. Trimming removed 1 base at V and 9 bases at J, with 6 bases between. CDR3 size: 10 residues.

This chain uses TRBV29-1 with TRBJ2-1; perhaps D is TRBD1 or TRBD2 (6 bases each). Germline values: CDR1 SQVTM, CDR2 ANQGSEA. This CDR3 is 12 amino acids long. Trimming took off 5 bases at V and 8 bases at J, with 13 bases between the two ends. In nucleotides, the CDR3 is TGCAGCGTTCTCCCGGGGGCCGATGAGCAGTTCTTC. Protein product: CSVLPGADEQFF.

V gene TRBV2 combines with J gene TRBJ2-1; 7 nucleotides line up with TRBD1. This CDR3 has 15 amino acids. Looked up from germline, CDR1 is SNHLY and CDR2 is FYNNEI. V dropped 4 bases and J dropped 4; count of bases not matched to a gene: 7. The CDR3 coding sequence is TGTGCCAGCAGTGGAGACAGGGCCGGTTACAATGAGCAGTTCTTC. Its translation is CASSGDRAGYNEQFF.

The rearrangement uses TRBV10-3 and TRBJ1-4; the match to TRBD1 covers 9 bases. The CDR3 contains 15 residues. The junction had 6 bases not matched to a gene; V was cut back by 2 bases and J by 8 bases. CDR1 is ENHRY, CDR2 SYGVKD, per germline. The CDR3 DNA is TGTGCCATCAGTGAGGGTTGGACAGGGGTGGAAAAACTGTTTTTT. Translating it yields CAISEGWTGVEKLFF.

V is TRBV11-2 and J is TRBJ2-2; 8 nucleotides agree with TRBD1. V gave up 5 bases and J gave up 4 bases; unmatched junction bases: 15. Germline CDR1 reads SGHAT; CDR2 reads FQNNGV. The CDR3 is 18 amino acids. The CDR3, as DNA: TGTGCCAGCAGCCCGGGACCAATGCAGGGGGCAGGCACCGGGGAGCTGTTTTTT. Residues: CASSPGPMQGAGTGELFF.

The V call is TRBV5-1, the J call TRBJ2-7, with 7 bases identical to TRBD2. The trim removed 2 bases at V and 2 bases at J, leaving 4 bases unmatched. From germline, CDR1 is SGHRS and CDR2 YFSETQ. This CDR3 has 14 residues. DNA of the CDR3: TGCGCCAGCAGCTTCGGGGGGTATACCTACGAGCAGTACTTC. Translated, it gives CASSFGGYTYEQYF.

In its sample, this clone was seen a few times. The chain has TRBV5-1 and TRBJ1-1; D remains ambiguous. The length of the CDR3 is 13 residues. The V end was cut by 4 bases, the J end by 0 bases, with 7 bases between. The germline gives CDR1 SGHRS, CDR2 YFSETQ. CDR3 sequence (DNA): TGCGCCAGCAGCACACGGCTGAACACTGAAGCTTTCTTT. Protein product: CASSTRLNTEAFF.